This entry describes one T cell receptor beta chain. This entry is derived from a study of blood T cell repertoires in COVID-19. Study-wide context: T cells, B-cell-depleted T cells, or PBMCs supplied cDNA or gDNA.

The V gene lost 4 bases and the J gene lost 0 bases, with 16 bases spanning the gap. Germline loops: CDR1 SGHRS, CDR2 YFSETQ. CDR3 length: 16 amino acids. Assay: immunoSEQ multiplex PCR; the TCRdb copy retains only in-frame clones and omits some. The sample consists of about 74,000 clones, around 86% of them appearing once. The specimen was peripheral blood. The genes are TRBV5-1 and TRBJ1-1; perhaps TRBD1 as D (5 bases). This receptor was identified in a woman older than 75 with active or convalescent COVID-19. As DNA, the CDR3 is TGCGCCAGCAGCCCCCCCAGGGCCTCCATGAACACTGAAGCTTTCTTT. Protein: CASSPPRASMNTEAFF.